This T cell receptor (beta chain) was documented in a study of T cell repertoires in cytomegalovirus infection (dated by TCRdb to about 2019). For the study in its entirety: The HLA type of each donor mattered for the analysis, because public TCR beta signatures pointed to carriage of CMV infection along with the matching HLA type.

Remarks on this clonotype: Its antigen remains undetermined. No base-level quality is on record; no much larger clone is a single base apart.

TCRdb records Illumina HiSeq 1500 as the sequencer. Using fastp trimming at Q25 and MiXCR clonotype assembly, TCRdb reanalyzed the public sequencing data and kept in-frame beta chains. When rows share a CDR3 protein, they turn into one entry using the most common DNA and genes. The sample includes about 260,000 distinct CDR3 sequences, with roughly 9% observed a single time. The ten largest clones capture more than 12% of the sample. The V end gives up 5 bases and the J end 0 bases, leaving 7 bases in the junction not matched to a gene. The CDR3 starts with the cysteine, ends with the phenylalanine, and has 16 residues. The read is trimmed to its CDR3 DNA, 48 bases read in frame from base 1. From the germline V gene, CDR1 is SGHTA and CDR2 is FQGNSA. The full study reports these points: In the ex vivo response, HLA-C-restricted CMV-specific TCR beta clonotypes were dominant, and in two of eight donors the single most frequent clonotype came from this HLA-C-restricted group. Cumulative frequency of public TCR beta family members discriminated carriers of CMV infection plus the relevant HLA type in this cohort and an independent approximately 360-donor cohort.

Sequencing was carried out using PBMCs. The chain employs TRBV7-2 and TRBJ1-5; a stretch of 7 junction bases matches TRBD1. The TCR sequence derives from a human donor in good health (CMV status not recorded). Some clones in this sample may be carry-over from other donors' samples. The sequence in DNA is TGTGCCAGCAGCGCCGGACAGGTATATAGCAATCAGCCCCAGCATTTT. Its protein is CASSAGQVYSNQPQHF.